The subject of this entry is one TCR beta chain. Its binding antigen is unknown. No much larger clone exists at a distance of one base, and base qualities are not known. Receptors were amplified or captured by the immunoSEQ multiplex PCR assay. Following the manufacturer's protocol, the hsTCRB Kit was used to amplify rearranged TCR beta chain sequences. Sequencing of TCRB libraries was carried out on an Illumina MiSeq. On the authors' methods: The proprietary platform of the kit vendor was used for demultiplexing, trimming and gene mapping. TCRdb limited this immuneACCESS table to in-frame rearrangements with V and J called. A share of clones is missing; checked studies link under half to unresolved V genes, and the rest is unexplained. Clone size and V and J calls were adopted from that table, with D and trimming inferred from the DNA. The sample table holds about 83,000 clones, of which about 91% were seen once. The biggest ten clones account for about 0.61% of the sample.

Reading the germline V gene gives CDR1 SGHRS and CDR2 YFSETQ. The CDR3, cysteine through phenylalanine, is 15 amino acids long. Only the CDR3 DNA is retained, 45 bases long and in frame from the first base. V is cut back by 2 bases and J by 4 bases, with 7 bases in the junction unmatched. This record comes from a study of a mutant IDH1 vaccine in newly diagnosed glioma (dated by TCRdb to about 2021). In the study overall: Eight vaccinations were administered to patients in weeks 1, 3, 5, 7, 11, 15, 19 and 23, corresponding to visits V03 through V10. Prior to enrollment, standard therapy consisting of radiotherapy alone, temozolomide alone, or radiochemotherapy with temozolomide had been administered to patients, with the combination being received by most patients. For exploratory analyses, about 25 treated patients had longitudinal TCRB deep sequencing done wherever samples were available. Of the 32 patients who were treated, approximately 60% were male and around 40% were female, and the mean age was about 40 years. Peripheral blood samples were drawn at six visits, namely V03 (baseline), V05, V07, V10, V12 and V13. Vaccination began 4-6 weeks after radiotherapy alone, or alongside temozolomide cycles in the chemotherapy-containing groups.

The paper as a whole reports these results and caveats: Immune responses induced by the vaccine were seen in around 93% of patients across multiple MHC alleles. Changes in the top peripheral T cell clonotypes picked up by TCRB sequencing did not appear to be linked to pseudoprogression. Availability determined which PBMC samples were chosen for TCRB deep sequencing. According to the authors, sample limitations meant that analyses of patient blood samples could not be reproduced.

Interpreted using the paper, the time point label stands for: week 5, during vaccination. A 20-mer mutant IDH1 peptide at 300 micrograms in Montanide made up each vaccine dose, which was injected subcutaneously together with topical imiquimod. All donors had newly diagnosed IDH1-mutant astrocytomas of WHO grade 3 or 4 that showed loss of nuclear ATRX. The samples were drawn from NOA16, a multicentre, single-arm, open-label phase I trial in Germany that tested a mutant IDH1 peptide vaccine in humans for the first time. Genomic DNA for TCRB sequencing was extracted from EDTA blood using the DNeasy Blood and Tissue Kit.

The chain couples TRBV5-1 to TRBJ2-7, with TRBD1 matching 9 junction bases. The source was PBMCs, collected from a glioma patient whose treatment included an IDH1 peptide vaccine. The receptor was isolated from a woman in her forties or fifties with glioma. The DNA reads TGCGCCAGCAGCTTACCCGGGACAGGGTTGTACGAGCAGTACTTC. Its amino acids are CASSLPGTGLYEQYF.